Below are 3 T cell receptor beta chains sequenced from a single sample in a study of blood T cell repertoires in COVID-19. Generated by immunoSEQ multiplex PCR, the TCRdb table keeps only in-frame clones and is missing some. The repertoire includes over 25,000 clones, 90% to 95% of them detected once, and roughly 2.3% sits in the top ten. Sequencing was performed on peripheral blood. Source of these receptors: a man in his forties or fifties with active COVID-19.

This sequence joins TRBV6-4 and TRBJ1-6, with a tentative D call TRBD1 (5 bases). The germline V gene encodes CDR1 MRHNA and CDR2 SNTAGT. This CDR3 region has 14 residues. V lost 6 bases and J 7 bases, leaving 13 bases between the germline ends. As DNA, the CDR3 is TGTGCCAGCAGGGAGGGACTCGGCAATTCACCCCTCCACTTT. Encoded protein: CASREGLGNSPLHF.

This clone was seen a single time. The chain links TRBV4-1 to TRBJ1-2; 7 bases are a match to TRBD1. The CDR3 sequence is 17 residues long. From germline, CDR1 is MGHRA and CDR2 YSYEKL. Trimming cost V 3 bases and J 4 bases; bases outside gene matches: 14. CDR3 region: CASSHKTDRDRVYGYTF. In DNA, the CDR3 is TGCGCCAGCAGCCATAAAACGGACCGGGACAGAGTCTATGGCTACACCTTC.

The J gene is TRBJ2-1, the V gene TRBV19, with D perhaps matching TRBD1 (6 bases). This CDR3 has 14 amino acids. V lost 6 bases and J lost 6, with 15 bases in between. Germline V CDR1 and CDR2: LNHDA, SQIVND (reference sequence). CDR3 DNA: TGTGCCAGTAGCCCCCGACAGGTTACCAATGAGCAGTTCTTC. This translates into CASSPRQVTNEQFF.